This T cell receptor (beta chain) was sequenced during a study of T cell repertoires in cytomegalovirus infection. Study summary: Public signatures in TCR beta pointed to CMV infection and matching HLA type.

The germline CDR1 and CDR2 sequences are MNHEY and SVGEGT. CDR3 length equals 16 residues. V lost 2 bases and J 4 bases, leaving 15 bases between the germline ends. TCRdb redid the calling of the reads with MiXCR, one entry per CDR3 protein. The repertoire has about 180,000 distinct CDR3 sequences, 17% of them found once; the top ten carry about 25%. The J gene is TRBJ2-1, the V gene TRBV6-2 or TRBV6-3; D might be TRBD2 (7 bases). Sequencing was done on a sample of CD8+ T cells from PBMCs. The TCR originated in a human donor in good health (CMV status not recorded). Some clones in this sample may be carry-over from other donors' samples. The CDR3 DNA is TGTGCCAGCAGTTACGGCGCGGGGGCACATTACAATGAGCAGTTCTTC. It yields the protein CASSYGAGAHYNEQFF.